This T cell receptor beta chain was captured by sequencing in a study of OX40 agonist ivuxolimab in advanced cancers. For the study at large: Hepatocellular carcinoma, melanoma, renal cell or head and neck cancer affected the dose-escalation patients. Three patients had partial responses: one hepatocellular carcinoma, two cutaneous melanoma.

Trimming left V 0 bases short and J 3 bases short, with 12 bases between. Germline V lookup: CDR1 GTSNPN, CDR2 SVGIG (reference sequence). The CDR3 has 15 residues. Points from the study as a whole: Dosing at 0.1 to 3.0 mg/kg was accompanied by clonal expansion of CD4+ and CD8+ blood T cells by week 6.

With respect to this clone: Antigen specificity is unknown.

Produced via immunoSEQ multiplex PCR; TCRdb's table is partial and in-frame only. The sample holds tens of thousands of clones, roughly 80% seen once. This chain joins TRBV30 and TRBJ2-1; D unclear. This TCR derives from an adult with an advanced solid tumor such as melanoma, head and neck, liver or kidney cancer. Sequencing was performed on CD4+ or CD8+ T cells sorted from blood, taken in a trial of the OX40 agonist ivuxolimab. The CDR3 is CAWSVLGPFYNEQFF. DNA for the CDR3: TGTGCCTGGAGTGTATTGGGCCCATTCTACAATGAGCAGTTCTTC.